The 6 T cell receptor beta chains given below trace back to one sample, sequenced in a study of OX40 agonist ivuxolimab in advanced cancers. Assay used: immunoSEQ multiplex PCR; TCRdb lists only in-frame clones, some missing. The sample consists of tens of thousands of clones, around 94% of them appearing once. The sequencing here drew on CD4+ or CD8+ T cells sorted from blood, taken in a trial of the OX40 agonist ivuxolimab. These receptors all come from an adult with an advanced solid tumor such as melanoma, head and neck, liver or kidney cancer.

The genes are TRBV6-5 and TRBJ2-5, with a tentative D call TRBD2 (5 bases). Germline assignment: CDR1 MNHEY and CDR2 SVGAGI. Deletions cut 1 base from V and 4 bases from J, with 13 bases between. CDR3 length: 15 amino acids. This CDR3 reads CASSYLGTRAETQYF. In DNA form, the CDR3 reads TGTGCCAGCAGTTACTTGGGTACTAGAGCAGAGACCCAGTACTTC.

The chain combines TRBV27 with TRBJ2-5, with D perhaps matching TRBD1 (6 bases). The CDR3 consists of 15 residues. Germline-derived CDR1 and CDR2 are MNHEY and SMNVEV (reference sequence). V dropped 4 bases and J dropped 5 bases, with 17 bases sitting between them. CDR3: CASSSPYRDRETQYF. The CDR3 coding sequence is TGTGCCAGCAGTTCTCCATACAGGGATAGGGAGACCCAGTACTTC.

The rearrangement uses TRBV7-2 and TRBJ2-7; TRBD2 matches 7 bases. V was pared by 1 base and J by 7 bases, with 7 bases of the junction left unmatched. The CDR3 consists of 14 residues. The V gene's germline CDR1 is SGHTA and CDR2 FQGNSA. The CDR3 DNA is TGTGCCAGCAGCTTAGTCGGGCGGGAGATTGAGCAGTACTTC. It translates to CASSLVGREIEQYF.

This chain joins TRBV4-1 and TRBJ2-7; D is perhaps TRBD1 (6 bases). Trimming pared 4 bases from V and 4 bases from J, leaving 17 bases between. From germline, CDR1 is MGHRA and CDR2 YSYEKL. The CDR3 extends over 15 amino acids. The chain's CDR3 is CASSPRQDKGYEQYF. As DNA, the CDR3 is TGCGCCAGCAGCCCCCGACAGGATAAGGGTTACGAGCAGTACTTC.

This clone showed up just a few times. This sequence joins TRBV5-1 and TRBJ2-7, with 7 nucleotides matching TRBD1. CDR3 length equals 13 residues. Germline V gives CDR1 SGHRS, CDR2 YFSETQ. Unmatched junction bases numbered 8, after V lost 5 bases and J lost 6 bases. CDR3 residues: CASSRRQGPEQYF. The CDR3 region has the DNA TGCGCCAGCAGTCGACGACAGGGCCCCGAGCAGTACTTC.

The J gene is TRBJ1-3, the V gene TRBV4-1; possible D gene TRBD1, 6 bases. The germline V and J ends were trimmed by 1 base and 4 bases, with 20 bases remaining between them. Germline assignment: CDR1 MGHRA and CDR2 YSYEKL. CDR3 length: 18 residues. CDR3 nucleotides: TGCGCCAGCAGCCAAGGACGATTAACAGGGTCTCTAGGAAACACCATATATTTT. Protein: CASSQGRLTGSLGNTIYF.